These 31 T cell receptor beta chains share one sample of origin, sequenced in a study of T cells in Graves' hyperthyroidism and ophthalmopathy. Template material for amplifying TCR beta CDR3 regions consisted of RNA transcripts. When the TCR CDR3 underwent first-round RT-PCR, the HTBI primer set was used. TCRdb passed the multiplex PCR reads through MiXCR, listing each CDR3 protein once. Found here are approximately 710,000 distinct CDR3 sequences, 17% of them singletons; the top ten hold 15% to 18%. Sequences were obtained from blood. The receptors were gathered from a man aged 50 to 60 with Graves' hyperthyroidism.

This clonotype occurred a few times. The gene calls are TRBV27 and TRBJ2-3; no reliable D call. V lost 4 bases to trimming and J lost 6 bases, with 11 bases between them. Germline V gene sequence: CDR1 MNHEY, CDR2 SMNVEV (reference sequence). This CDR3 spans 13 amino acids. The chain's CDR3 is CASSSTLSDTQYF. The CDR3 coding sequence is TGTGCCAGCAGTTCCACCCTGTCCGATACGCAGTATTTT.

In this sample, this clonotype turned up a few times. The rearrangement uses TRBV14 and TRBJ2-1; possibly TRBD1 or TRBD2 for D (5 bases each). The CDR3 is made up of 15 amino acids. V was trimmed by 1 base and J by 2 bases, leaving 9 bases between them. Germline V lookup: CDR1 SGHDN, CDR2 FVKESK. CDR3 in DNA: TGTGCCAGCAGCCAAGCTGGGACCCCCTACAATGAGCAGTTCTTC. The encoded protein is CASSQAGTPYNEQFF.

Note on this clonotype: It is likely a read error, because the conserved phenylalanine at the end of the CDR3 is missing. The chain combines TRBV5-1 with TRBJ1-1; D gene unclear. The CDR3 is 14 residues long. Per the germline V gene, CDR1 is SGHRS and CDR2 is YFSETQ. Deletions cut 1 base from V and 3 bases from J, with 10 bases between. The CDR3 is CASSLTAGDTEAFV. CDR3 bases: TGCGCCAGCAGCTTGACGGCAGGAGACACTGAAGCTTTCGTT.

This clonotype was seen at least ten times. The chain joins TRBV14 to TRBJ2-1; D remains unclear. The V end was cut by 4 bases, the J end by 2 bases, with 12 bases between. CDR1 is SGHDN and CDR2 is FVKESK in the germline V gene. The CDR3 sequence is 15 residues long. In DNA, the CDR3 is TGTGCCAGCAGCCTAACTATGGCTACCTACAATGAGCAGTTCTTC. Residues: CASSLTMATYNEQFF.

This chain uses TRBV19 with TRBJ2-1, with D possibly TRBD2 on 6 matching bases. V was cut by 4 bases and J by 4 bases, with 20 bases left in between. The germline CDR1 and CDR2 sequences are LNHDA and SQIVND (reference sequence). The CDR3 length is 17 residues. CDR3 bases: TGTGCCAGTAGTACCGTAATTACGGGAGAAGTTTACAATGAGCAGTTCTTC. Amino acids: CASSTVITGEVYNEQFF.

This clonotype came up a few times. This rearrangement joins TRBV25-1 to TRBJ2-7; TRBD1 agrees at 10 bases. Germline trimming cut 3 bases from V and 3 bases from J; bases unmatched to any gene: 8. The CDR3 extends over 16 amino acids. Germline V gene sequence: CDR1 MGHDK, CDR2 SYGVNS. The CDR3 DNA reads TGTGCCAGCAGTGACCTGACGACAGGGGGCCGCTACGAGCAGTACTTC. It encodes CASSDLTTGGRYEQYF.

This clonotype was picked up many times. The chain uses TRBV18 and TRBJ1-1; no clear D gene. The V gene's germline CDR1 is KGHSH and CDR2 LQKENI. The CDR3 is 14 residues long. V lost 0 bases and J lost 1, with 6 bases in between. CDR3 loop: CASSPPRGNTEAFF. CDR3 DNA: TGTGCCAGCTCACCACCACGAGGGAACACTGAAGCTTTCTTT.

This clonotype showed up many times. The chain links TRBV28 to TRBJ1-1; D is possibly TRBD1 (6 bases). Trimming shortened V by 3 bases and J by 5 bases, and 13 bases separated the two germline ends. The CDR3 is 14 residues long. CDR1 and CDR2 (germline): MDHEN, SYDVKM. DNA of the CDR3: TGTGCCAGCAGTTTCAGACAGGAACGGACTGAAGCTTTCTTT. Protein sequence: CASSFRQERTEAFF.

This clonotype was recorded at least ten times. The genes are TRBV7-2 and TRBJ2-2; D could derive from TRBD1 or TRBD2 (5 bases each). Deletions cut 1 base from V and 1 base from J, with 7 bases between. The CDR3 covers 15 residues. Germline V gene sequence: CDR1 SGHTA, CDR2 FQGNSA. The CDR3 DNA sequence: TGTGCCAGCAGCTTAGGGGGGTGGAACACCGGGGAGCTGTTTTTT. Protein sequence: CASSLGGWNTGELFF.

This clonotype was counted a few times. The genes are TRBV6-1 and TRBJ2-7; D is unresolved. CDR3 length: 13 amino acids. Germline assignment: CDR1 MNHNS and CDR2 SASEGT. V lost 7 bases and J 3 bases, leaving 13 bases between the germline ends. CDR3 in DNA: TGTGCCAGCAAGACGACGGACGGCTACGAGCAGTACTTC. This translates into CASKTTDGYEQYF.

CDR3: CAWSGFGARGPNNEQFF. CDR3 DNA sequence: TGTGCCTGGAGTGGGTTCGGGGCAAGGGGCCCTAACAATGAGCAGTTCTTC. The chain has TRBV30 and TRBJ2-1; either TRBD1 or TRBD2 may fit D (5 bases each). CDR3 size: 17 residues. Trimming removed 1 base at V and 5 bases at J, with 21 bases between. Germline CDR1 GTSNPN, CDR2 SVGIG (reference sequence).

This clonotype was observed many times. This chain links TRBV7-8 with TRBJ2-7, with 8 bases lining up with TRBD1. After removal of 5 bases from V and 0 bases from J, the junction contained 6 bases not matched to a gene. Germline V gives CDR1 SGHVS, CDR2 FQNEAQ. The CDR3 runs 15 residues. The CDR3 sequence: CASSLSGQGSYEQYF. DNA for the CDR3: TGTGCCAGCAGCCTCTCCGGACAGGGCTCCTACGAGCAGTACTTC.

As concerns this clonotype: This clone may be a read error of a much larger clone one base away. Because the CDR3 is missing its conserved closing phenylalanine or tryptophan, this is likely a read error. The CDR3 DNA sequence: TGTGCCAGCAGTTACGGTGCGGGTAGAATTCCCTCCACCGGGGAGCTGTTTTCT. This sequence encodes CASSYGAGRIPSTGELFS. The rearrangement uses TRBV6-2 or TRBV6-3 and TRBJ2-2; a weak D match, TRBD2 (5 bases). V lost 2 bases to trimming and J lost 4 bases, with 20 bases between them. Germline values: CDR1 MNHEY, CDR2 SVGEGT. CDR3 size: 18 residues.

This clonotype has a count of ten or more. The chain couples TRBV14 to TRBJ2-1; tentatively, D is TRBD2 (5 bases). CDR3 length: 15 amino acids. Germline lookup yields CDR1 SGHDN and CDR2 FVKESK. Trimming removed 1 base at V and 1 base at J, with 8 bases between. The CDR3, as DNA: TGTGCCAGCAGCCAAGCTCCGGGATCCTACAATGAGCAGTTCTTC. Translation gives CASSQAPGSYNEQFF.

The V and J genes are TRBV24-1 and TRBJ2-7; D remains ambiguous. The germline V gene encodes CDR1 KGHDR and CDR2 SFDVKD. V lost 9 bases and J lost 0, with 11 bases in between. The CDR3 is 13 amino acids. The CDR3 DNA follows: TGTGCCACCGGTGGGCCGGACTCCTACGAGCAGTACTTC. Translating gives CATGGPDSYEQYF.

The chain uses TRBV7-6 and TRBJ2-7; the D call may be TRBD1 or TRBD2 (7 bases each). There are 18 residues in the CDR3. Trimming shortened V by 5 bases and J by 5 bases, and 28 bases separated the two germline ends. Per the germline V gene, CDR1 is SGHVS and CDR2 is FNYEAQ. For the CDR3, the DNA is TGTGCCAGCAGCCCAAGGGACAGCAGGACTCTAGCGGCCCACGAGCAGTACTTC. Its protein is CASSPRDSRTLAAHEQYF.

This clonotype has at least ten counts. V usage is TRBV10-1 and J usage is TRBJ2-7; a weak D match, TRBD1 (5 bases). The CDR3 is 13 residues long. The germline gives CDR1 WNHNN, CDR2 SYGVQD (reference sequence). The V gene lost 4 bases and the J gene lost 4 bases, with 11 bases spanning the gap. CDR3 loop: CASSAGAPYEQYF. CDR3 in DNA: TGCGCCAGCAGTGCTGGGGCCCCTTACGAGCAGTACTTC.

V is TRBV10-3 and J is TRBJ2-7, with 7 bases lining up with TRBD1. With 2 bases clipped from V and 2 bases from J, the junction kept 3 bases outside the gene matches. The V gene's germline CDR1 is ENHRY and CDR2 SYGVKD. CDR3 size: 14 residues. CDR3 amino acids: CAISELDRAYEQYF. The DNA of the CDR3 is TGTGCCATCAGTGAGCTAGACAGGGCCTACGAGCAGTACTTC.

This clonotype occurred many times. V gene TRBV20-1 combines with J gene TRBJ2-3; D gene uncertain. CDR1 DFQATT and CDR2 SNEGSKA come from the germline V gene (reference sequence). Deletions cut 3 bases from V and 1 base from J, with 2 bases between. The length of the CDR3 is 11 residues. CDR3: CSASGTDTQYF. The CDR3 region has the DNA TGCAGTGCTAGCGGCACAGATACGCAGTATTTT.

In regard to this clonotype: A read error is possible here, since a much larger clone lies one base away. As the CDR3 is not closed by the conserved phenylalanine or tryptophan, this likely results from a read error. V usage is TRBV20-1 and J usage is TRBJ1-1; 8 bases agree with TRBD1. The CDR3 has 12 amino acids. Per germline, CDR1 DFQATT and CDR2 SNEGSKA (reference sequence). The junction had 1 base not matched to a gene; V was cut back by 3 bases and J by 4 bases. Here the CDR3 reads CSASTGGTEAFV. The DNA for the CDR3 is TGCAGTGCTAGTACAGGGGGCACTGAAGCTTTCGTT.

This clonotype was seen repeatedly, ten times or more. The chain has TRBV28 and TRBJ2-2; 11 bases line up with TRBD2. The germline V gene encodes CDR1 MDHEN and CDR2 SYDVKM. J lost 3 bases, V lost 5 bases, and 2 bases had no gene match. This CDR3 region has 15 residues. The CDR3 here is CASSRTSGHTGELFF. As DNA, the CDR3 is TGTGCCAGCAGTCGGACTAGCGGGCACACCGGGGAGCTGTTTTTT.

This clonotype was recorded a few times. This may arise from a read error, as a much more abundant clone is one base away. The chain uses TRBV29-1 and TRBJ2-2; possibly TRBD2 for D (5 bases). The CDR3 has 12 residues. Germline V CDR1 and CDR2: SQVTM, ANQGSEA. Here the CDR3 DNA reads TGCAGCGTTGTCGCCAGACACGGGGAGCTGGTTTTT. Protein: CSVVARHGELVF.

The chain's CDR3 is CSARGRGRNHGYTF. The CDR3 DNA reads TGCAGTGCTAGAGGGAGAGGCAGAAATCATGGCTACACCTTC. The J gene is TRBJ1-2, the V gene TRBV20-1; D not certain. The germline CDR1 and CDR2 sequences are DFQATT and SNEGSKA (reference sequence). Trimming took off 1 base at V and 6 bases at J, with 15 bases between the two ends. The CDR3 extends over 14 amino acids.

This chain uses TRBV7-9 with TRBJ2-7; D gene ambiguous. The CDR3 runs 13 residues. Germline V gives CDR1 SEHNR, CDR2 FQNEAQ (reference sequence). Deletions cut 5 bases from V and 3 bases from J, with 11 bases between. Written as DNA, the CDR3 is TGTGCCAGCAGCACTGACACTCTCTACGAGCAGTACTTC. Its translation is CASSTDTLYEQYF. Complete variable domain (other parts from reference TRBV7-9 and TRBJ2-7): DTGVSQNPRHKITKRGQNVTFRCDPISEHNRLYWYRQTLGQGPEFLTYFQNEAQLEKSRLLSDRFSAERPKGSFSTLEIQRTEQGDSAMYLCASSTDTLYEQYFGPGTRLTVT.

The chain couples TRBV7-2 to TRBJ2-1, with a possible D match to TRBD1 (5 bases). Trimming left V 5 bases short and J 4 bases short, with 15 bases between. This CDR3 has 15 amino acids. Looked up from germline, CDR1 is SGHTA and CDR2 is FQGNSA. In nucleotides, the CDR3 is TGTGCCAGCAGCCTAGGACAACCTACTTACAATGAGCAGTTCTTC. Translated: CASSLGQPTYNEQFF.

This clonotype was detected many times. The V call is TRBV6-5, the J call TRBJ1-6; 9 bases map to TRBD1. Trimming removed 2 bases from V and 5 bases from J; junction bases left unmatched: 10. This CDR3 is 18 amino acids long. Germline assignment: CDR1 MNHEY and CDR2 SVGAGI. CDR3 nucleotide sequence: TGTGCCAGCAGTTACCCCCCCGTGGACAGGGGACATAATTCACCCCTCCACTTT. Translating it yields CASSYPPVDRGHNSPLHF.

In this sample, this clonotype turned up many times. This sequence joins TRBV27 and TRBJ2-1; 7 bases are a match to TRBD2. Per germline, CDR1 MNHEY and CDR2 SMNVEV (reference sequence). The CDR3 extends over 15 amino acids. V lost 3 bases and J lost 2; bases outside the gene matches: 4. The CDR3 loop is CASSFSGPTYNEQFF. DNA of the CDR3: TGTGCCAGCAGTTTTAGCGGGCCCACCTACAATGAGCAGTTCTTC.

Only a few counts were recorded for this clonotype. The CDR3 nucleotides are TGTGCCAGTAGTATCAGTCAGGGGAGCATCTACGAGCAGTACTTC. Protein sequence: CASSISQGSIYEQYF. The chain has TRBV19 and TRBJ2-7; a weak D match, TRBD1 (6 bases). Trimming left V 3 bases short and J 3 bases short, with 15 bases between. The CDR3 is 15 residues long. Germline values: CDR1 LNHDA, CDR2 SQIVND (reference sequence).

This clonotype was recorded at least ten times. The chain recombines TRBV25-1 with TRBJ2-3, with D perhaps being TRBD1 or TRBD2 (5 bases each). The CDR3 totals 14 residues. Trimming took 6 bases from V and 2 from J, leaving 12 bases between them. Germline V gene sequence: CDR1 MGHDK, CDR2 SYGVNS. In DNA, the CDR3 is TGTGCCAGCAGCGAGGGGAAATTCACAGATACGCAGTATTTT. This codes for CASSEGKFTDTQYF.

This clonotype was counted ten times or more. The chain recombines TRBV27 with TRBJ2-1, with TRBD1 as a possible D gene (5 bases). V dropped 3 bases and J dropped 6 bases, with 9 bases sitting between them. This CDR3 is 13 amino acids long. CDR1 is MNHEY, CDR2 SMNVEV, per germline (reference sequence). Here the CDR3 reads CASSLDTFNEQFF. CDR3 nucleotides: TGTGCCAGCAGTTTGGACACGTTCAATGAGCAGTTCTTC.

In this sample, this clonotype turned up a few times. The chain joins TRBV10-3 to TRBJ1-5; no definite D call. The CDR3 has 13 residues. V lost 3 bases and J 5 bases, leaving 8 bases between the germline ends. CDR1 is ENHRY, CDR2 SYGVKD, per germline. The CDR3 sequence: CAISDRFYQPQHF. The CDR3 DNA reads TGTGCCATCAGTGACCGATTTTATCAGCCCCAGCATTTT.